Below, one T cell receptor beta chain is given with its context. Its antigen is still unknown. Generated by immunoSEQ multiplex PCR, the TCRdb table keeps only in-frame clones and is missing some. The sample comprises approximately 16,000 clones, 80% of which are singletons, and 30% to 35% rests with the top ten. The data belong to a study of OX40 agonist ivuxolimab in advanced cancers. Across the whole study: Ivuxolimab was administered intravenously to patients at 0.01 to 10 mg/kg every 2 weeks.

Findings and limits, study-wide: There were also nonresponders showing low normalized T-cell clonal expansion. CD8+ T cells showed, on average, more clonal expansion than CD4+ cells.

This clonotype originated in an adult with an advanced solid tumor such as melanoma, head and neck, liver or kidney cancer. Sequencing used CD4+ or CD8+ T cells sorted from blood, obtained in a trial of the OX40 agonist ivuxolimab.

CDR3 protein: CASSIYRGYQPQHF. The CDR3 DNA sequence: TGTGCCAGTAGTATTTACCGGGGGTATCAGCCCCAGCATTTT. The chain has TRBV19 and TRBJ1-5, with D possibly TRBD1 on 5 matching bases. Germline assignment: CDR1 LNHDA and CDR2 SQIVND (reference sequence). The ends were cut back, 3 bases at V and 5 bases at J, with 11 bases in the middle. The CDR3 sequence is 14 residues long.